The subject of this entry is one T cell receptor (beta chain). The antigen is not known. The CDR3 is 15 residues long. Germline V lookup: CDR1 LGHNA, CDR2 YNFKEQ. The V gene end was trimmed by 1 base and the J gene end by 4 bases; junction bases not matched to a gene: 3. Profiling relied on immunoSEQ multiplex PCR, and the TCRdb table lists in-frame clones only, not all of them. The sample yields about 68,000 clones, about four fifths seen once. Antigen-specific CD4+ T cells were expanded with viral peptide pools in the ViraFEST assay before sequencing. At the end of 10 days of culture, CD4+ T cells were isolated. In the vaccine recipients, nucleocapsid antibodies were negative and there was no prior SARS-CoV-2 infection. For each well, roughly 2 million PBMC were cultured with 10 IU/ml IL-2 and about 9.9 ug/ml peptides. Half of the medium was exchanged for IL-2 medium on both days 3 and 7. The data belong to a study of vaccination effects on CD4 cells after COVID-19. Looking at the study overall: Two-dose vaccination with either BNT162b2 or mRNA-1273 was given to the participants. Study results and limitations: Researchers reported few convalescent patients and no early post-infection timepoints in the study.

The rearrangement uses TRBV4-2 and TRBJ1-4, with TRBD1 matching 7 bases. The input for sequencing was CD4+ T cells from PBMCs cultured with SARS-CoV-2 spike peptides, taken before COVID-19 vaccination. This sequence was found in a human donor who received a COVID-19 vaccine. CDR3 in amino acids: CASSQGGTVNEKLFF. For the CDR3, the DNA is TGTGCCAGCAGCCAAGGGGGGACAGTTAATGAAAAACTGTTTTTT.